A selection of T cell receptor beta chains follows, all from one sample in a study of blood T cells in healthy people across ages. TCRdb re-called the 5' RACE reads through MiXCR, storing one row per CDR3 protein. The sample contains 910,000 or so distinct CDR3 sequences, about 53% of which appear only once. Input material: blood. The receptors derive from a woman aged 60-70 years in good health. Both conserved end residues are part of each CDR3. The order of the fields is CDR3 protein, CDR3 DNA, clone size, J gene, CDR3 length, V gene, D gene. A D gene is named only where the DNA matches it firmly. The size field is filled for only some rows; it gives once, few, many or a size class.

CASSHLRGTDTQYF | TGTGCCAGCAGCCACCTGCGTGGCACAGATACGCAGTATTTT | few | TRBJ2-3 | 14 | TRBV7-6 | -
CASTKGTIFYNEQFF | TGTGCCAGCACTAAGGGCACGATATTTTACAATGAGCAGTTCTTC | few | TRBJ2-1 | 15 | TRBV12-3/TRBV12-4 | -
CASSFLWGEQFF | TGTGCCAGCAGTTTTCTTTGGGGAGAGCAGTTCTTC | once | TRBJ2-1 | 12 | TRBV6-5 | -
CSAPGLAGHEQYF | TGCAGTGCTCCCGGACTAGCGGGTCACGAGCAGTACTTC | - | TRBJ2-7 | 13 | TRBV20-1 | TRBD2
CASSLLSKRSYVQYF | TGTGCCAGCAGCTTGTTATCGAAAAGGAGCTACGTGCAGTACTTC | once | TRBJ2-7 | 15 | TRBV7-2 | -
CATSRSSGRGTDTQYF | TGTGCCACCAGCAGATCAAGCGGGAGGGGCACAGATACGCAGTATTTT | few | TRBJ2-3 | 16 | TRBV15 | TRBD2
CASSFLDRNQETQYF | TGTGCCAGCAGCTTTCTCGACAGGAACCAAGAGACCCAGTACTTC | - | TRBJ2-5 | 15 | TRBV7-9 | -
CSAYPMGGSGANVLTF | TGCAGTGCTTACCCAATGGGGGGCTCTGGGGCCAACGTCCTGACTTTC | - | TRBJ2-6 | 16 | TRBV20-1 | -
CASSRDFIQETQYF | TGTGCCAGCAGCCGTGACTTTATCCAAGAGACCCAGTACTTC | - | TRBJ2-5 | 14 | TRBV7-9 | -
CAWIRPGGGFSYEQYF | TGTGCCTGGATTCGACCTGGTGGGGGGTTCTCCTACGAGCAGTACTTC | once | TRBJ2-7 | 16 | TRBV30 | -
CASSYSRKESNEQFF | TGTGCCAGCAGTTACTCGAGGAAGGAGAGCAATGAGCAGTTCTTC | - | TRBJ2-1 | 15 | TRBV6-6 | -
CASSLRGPVAGDVIMNEQFF | TGTGCCAGCAGTTTAAGAGGCCCCGTAGCGGGAGATGTGATTATGAATGAGCAGTTCTTC | few | TRBJ2-1 | 20 | TRBV28 | TRBD2
CSAKRGTGRGTEAFF | TGCAGTGCTAAAAGGGGCACAGGGCGGGGTACTGAAGCTTTCTTT | - | TRBJ1-1 | 15 | TRBV20-1 | -
CASSLGTSDRQYF | TGTGCCAGCAGTTTGGGGACTAGCGACCGCCAGTACTTC | - | TRBJ2-5 | 13 | TRBV12-3/TRBV12-4 | TRBD2
CASSLDRSNVLTF | TGTGCCAGCAGTTTAGACCGGTCCAACGTCCTGACTTTC | - | TRBJ2-6 | 13 | TRBV12-3/TRBV12-4 | -
CASSQFEDQPQHF | TGTGCCAGCAGCCAGTTTGAGGACCAGCCCCAGCATTTT | once | TRBJ1-5 | 13 | TRBV3-1 | -
CASSPRPSAETQYF | TGTGCCAGCAGCCCTCGGCCCAGTGCGGAGACCCAGTACTTC | few | TRBJ2-5 | 14 | TRBV7-6 | -
CASSSAQGGHGELFF | TGTGCCAGCAGCTCAGCACAGGGGGGCCACGGGGAGCTGTTTTTT | - | TRBJ2-2 | 15 | TRBV7-2 | TRBD1
CSVRVTSEQYF | TGCAGCGTACGGGTGACATCCGAGCAGTACTTC | - | TRBJ2-7 | 11 | TRBV29-1 | -
CASSLSPTTDTQYF | TGCGCCAGCAGCTTGTCGCCGACCACAGATACGCAGTATTTT | - | TRBJ2-3 | 14 | TRBV5-1 | -
CASSLSGRDTGELFF | TGTGCCAGCAGCTTGAGCGGGAGGGACACCGGGGAGCTGTTTTTT | - | TRBJ2-2 | 15 | TRBV7-3 | TRBD2
CASSVDLSTYEQYF | TGTGCCAGCAGCGTAGACCTCTCCACCTACGAGCAGTACTTC | - | TRBJ2-7 | 14 | TRBV9 | -
CASSPSGRLDTQYF | TGTGCCAGCAGTCCTAGCGGGAGGTTAGATACGCAGTATTTT | - | TRBJ2-3 | 14 | TRBV12-3/TRBV12-4 | TRBD2
CASSLILVNEQFF | TGTGCCAGCAGTTTAATCTTGGTCAATGAGCAGTTCTTC | few | TRBJ2-1 | 13 | TRBV12-3/TRBV12-4 | -
CASSLGRPNQPQHF | TGTGCCAGCAGCTTAGGGAGGCCGAATCAGCCCCAGCATTTT | once | TRBJ1-5 | 14 | TRBV7-2 | -
CASSLQDRGEAFF | TGTGCCAGCAGCTTACAGGACCGAGGTGAAGCTTTCTTT | - | TRBJ1-1 | 13 | TRBV7-2 | -
CAIARDRGNGYTF | TGTGCCATCGCCAGGGACAGGGGAAATGGCTACACCTTC | - | TRBJ1-2 | 13 | TRBV10-3 | TRBD1
CSARADRAMYQPQHF | TGCAGTGCTAGAGCCGACAGGGCCATGTATCAGCCCCAGCATTTT | - | TRBJ1-5 | 15 | TRBV20-1 | TRBD1
CASSVEPPGELFF | TGTGCCAGCAGCGTAGAGCCCCCCGGGGAGCTGTTTTTT | - | TRBJ2-2 | 13 | TRBV9 | -
CSVEDRLEGEQFF | TGCAGCGTTGAAGATCGACTAGAGGGTGAGCAGTTCTTC | - | TRBJ2-1 | 13 | TRBV29-1 | -
CASSLYGRDYGYTF | TGTGCCAGCAGTTTATACGGCAGAGACTATGGCTACACCTTC | once | TRBJ1-2 | 14 | TRBV27 | -
CASSFGQGGSYGQHF | TGTGCCAGCAGCTTCGGACAGGGGGGCTCCTACGGGCAGCACTTC | - | TRBJ2-7 | 15 | TRBV12-3/TRBV12-4 | TRBD1
CASSEVANSNQPQHF | TGTGCCAGCAGTGAAGTGGCCAATAGCAATCAGCCCCAGCATTTT | - | TRBJ1-5 | 15 | TRBV6-1 | -